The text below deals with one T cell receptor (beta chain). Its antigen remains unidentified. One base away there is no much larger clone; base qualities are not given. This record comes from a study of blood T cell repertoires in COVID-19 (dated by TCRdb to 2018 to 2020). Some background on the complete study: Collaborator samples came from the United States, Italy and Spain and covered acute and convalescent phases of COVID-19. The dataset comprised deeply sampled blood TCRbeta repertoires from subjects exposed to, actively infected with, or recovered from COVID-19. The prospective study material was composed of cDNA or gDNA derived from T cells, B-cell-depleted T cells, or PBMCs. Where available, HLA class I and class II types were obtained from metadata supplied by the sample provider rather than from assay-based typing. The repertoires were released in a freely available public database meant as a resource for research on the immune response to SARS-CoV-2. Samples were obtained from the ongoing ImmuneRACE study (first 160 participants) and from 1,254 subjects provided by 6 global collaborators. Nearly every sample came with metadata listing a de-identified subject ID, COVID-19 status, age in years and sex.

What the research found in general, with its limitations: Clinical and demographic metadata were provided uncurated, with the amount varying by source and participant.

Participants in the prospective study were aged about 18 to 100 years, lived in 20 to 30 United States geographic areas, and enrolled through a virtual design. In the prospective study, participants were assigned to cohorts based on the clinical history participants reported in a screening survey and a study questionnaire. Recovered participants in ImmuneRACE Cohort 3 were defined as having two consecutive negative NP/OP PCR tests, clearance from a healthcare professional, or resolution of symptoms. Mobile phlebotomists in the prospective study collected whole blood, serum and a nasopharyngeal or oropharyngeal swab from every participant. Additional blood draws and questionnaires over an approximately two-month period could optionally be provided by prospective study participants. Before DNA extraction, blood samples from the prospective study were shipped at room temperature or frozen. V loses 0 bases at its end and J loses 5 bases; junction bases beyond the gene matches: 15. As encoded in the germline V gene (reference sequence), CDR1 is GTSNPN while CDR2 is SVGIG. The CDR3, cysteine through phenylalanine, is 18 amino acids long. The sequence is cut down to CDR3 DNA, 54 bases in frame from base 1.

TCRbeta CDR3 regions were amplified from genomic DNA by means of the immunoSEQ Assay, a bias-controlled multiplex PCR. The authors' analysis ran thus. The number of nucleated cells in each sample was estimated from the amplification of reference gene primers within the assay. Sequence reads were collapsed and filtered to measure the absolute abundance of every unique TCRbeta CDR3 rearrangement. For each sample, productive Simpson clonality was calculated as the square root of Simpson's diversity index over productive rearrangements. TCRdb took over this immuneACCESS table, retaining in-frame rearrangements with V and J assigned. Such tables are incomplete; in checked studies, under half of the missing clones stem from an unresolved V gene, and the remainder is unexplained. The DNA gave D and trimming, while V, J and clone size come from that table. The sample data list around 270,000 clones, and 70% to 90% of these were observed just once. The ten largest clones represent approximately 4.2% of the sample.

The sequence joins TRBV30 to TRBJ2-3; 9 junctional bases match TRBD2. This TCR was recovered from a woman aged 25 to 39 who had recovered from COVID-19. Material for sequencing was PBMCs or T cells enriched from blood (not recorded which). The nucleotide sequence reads TGTGCCTGGAGTGTTTATCTTCGGCGGGAGGGCCCGGTAGATACGCAGTATTTT. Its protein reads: CAWSVYLRREGPVDTQYF.